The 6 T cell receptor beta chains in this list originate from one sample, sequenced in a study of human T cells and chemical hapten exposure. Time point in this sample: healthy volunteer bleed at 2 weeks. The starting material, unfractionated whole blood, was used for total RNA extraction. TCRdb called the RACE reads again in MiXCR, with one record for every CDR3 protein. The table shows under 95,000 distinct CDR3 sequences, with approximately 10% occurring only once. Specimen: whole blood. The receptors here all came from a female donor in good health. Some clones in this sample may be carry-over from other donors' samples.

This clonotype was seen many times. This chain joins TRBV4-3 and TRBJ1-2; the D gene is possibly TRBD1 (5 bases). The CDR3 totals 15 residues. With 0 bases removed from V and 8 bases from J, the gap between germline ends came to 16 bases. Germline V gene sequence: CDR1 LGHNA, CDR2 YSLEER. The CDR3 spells CASSQDAGTGRGYTF. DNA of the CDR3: TGCGCCAGCAGCCAAGATGCAGGGACCGGACGCGGCTACACCTTC.

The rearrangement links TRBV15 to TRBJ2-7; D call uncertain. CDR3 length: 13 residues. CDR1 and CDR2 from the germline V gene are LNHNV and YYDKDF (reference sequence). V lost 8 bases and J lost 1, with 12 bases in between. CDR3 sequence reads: CATGRTESYEQYF. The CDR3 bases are TGTGCCACCGGTAGGACGGAATCCTACGAGCAGTACTTC. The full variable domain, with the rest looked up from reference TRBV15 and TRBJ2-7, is DAMVIQNPRYQVTQFGKPVTLSCSQTLNHNVMYWYQQKSSQAPKLLFHYYDKDFNNEADTPDNFQSRRPNTSFCFLDIRSPGLGDTAMYLCATGRTESYEQYFGPGTRLTVT.

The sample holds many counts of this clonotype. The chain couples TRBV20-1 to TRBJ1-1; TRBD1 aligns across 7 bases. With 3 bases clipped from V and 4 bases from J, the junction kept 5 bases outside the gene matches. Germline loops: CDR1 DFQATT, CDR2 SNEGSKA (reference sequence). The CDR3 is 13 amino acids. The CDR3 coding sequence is TGCAGTGCTAGGACAGGGAGGAGCACTGAAGCTTTCTTT. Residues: CSARTGRSTEAFF.

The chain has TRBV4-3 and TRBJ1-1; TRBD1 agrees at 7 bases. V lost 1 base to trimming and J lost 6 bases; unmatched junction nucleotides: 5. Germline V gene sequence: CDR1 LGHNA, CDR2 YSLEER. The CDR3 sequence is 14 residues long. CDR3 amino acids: CASSQGQGYAEAFF. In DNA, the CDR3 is TGCGCCAGCAGCCAAGGACAGGGTTACGCTGAAGCTTTCTTT.

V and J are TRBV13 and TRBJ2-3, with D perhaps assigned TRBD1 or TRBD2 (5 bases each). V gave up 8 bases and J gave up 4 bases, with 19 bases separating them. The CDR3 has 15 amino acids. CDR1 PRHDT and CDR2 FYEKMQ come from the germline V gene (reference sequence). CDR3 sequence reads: CASSGTSLPADTQYF. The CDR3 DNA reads TGTGCCAGCTCCGGGACGTCATTACCCGCAGATACGCAGTATTTT.

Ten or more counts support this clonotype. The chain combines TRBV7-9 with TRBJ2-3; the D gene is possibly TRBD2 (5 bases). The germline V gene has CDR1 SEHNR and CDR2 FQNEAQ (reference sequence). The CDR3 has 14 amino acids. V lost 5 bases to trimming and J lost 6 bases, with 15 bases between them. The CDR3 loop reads CASSLMGVADTQYF. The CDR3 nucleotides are TGTGCCAGCAGCCTTATGGGAGTAGCTGATACGCAGTATTTT.